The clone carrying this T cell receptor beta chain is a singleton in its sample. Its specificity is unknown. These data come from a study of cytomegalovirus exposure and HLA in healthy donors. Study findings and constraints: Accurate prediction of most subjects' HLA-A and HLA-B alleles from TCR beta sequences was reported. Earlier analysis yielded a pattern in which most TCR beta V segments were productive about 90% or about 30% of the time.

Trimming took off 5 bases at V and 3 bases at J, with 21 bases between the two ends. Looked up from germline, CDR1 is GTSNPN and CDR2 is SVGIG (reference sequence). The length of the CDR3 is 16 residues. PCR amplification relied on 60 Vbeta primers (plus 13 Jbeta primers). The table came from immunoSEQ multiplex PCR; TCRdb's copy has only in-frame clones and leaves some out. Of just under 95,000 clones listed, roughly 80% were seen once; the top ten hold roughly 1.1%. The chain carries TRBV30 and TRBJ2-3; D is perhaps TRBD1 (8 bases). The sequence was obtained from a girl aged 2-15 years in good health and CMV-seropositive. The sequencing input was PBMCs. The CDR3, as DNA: TGTGCCTGGCAGATTCAACAGGGGGGGAGGACAGATACGCAGTATTTT. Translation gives CAWQIQQGGRTDTQYF.